The subject of this entry is one T cell receptor (beta chain). Antigen unknown. The repertoire was sequenced with immunoSEQ multiplex PCR; TCRdb's copy has only in-frame clones and lacks some. The data hold 35,000 or so clones, with approximately 89% observed a single time. The data derive from a study of T cells in localized non-small cell lung cancer. General observations from the study: A raised T cell density in blood coincided with lengthier overall survival. Uninvolved adjacent lung showed higher T cell clonality than tumor. Because researchers sequenced only one region of the tumor, heterogeneity is still possible. In adjacent lung appeared a median around 62 of the top 100 tumor clones.

The V and J ends lost 3 bases and 5 bases, in that order; junction bases with no gene match: 4. CDR3 length equals 13 residues. Germline V gives CDR1 GTSNPN, CDR2 SVGIG (reference sequence). The source material was peripheral blood, sampled before any cancer treatment. This chain uses TRBV30 with TRBJ1-5; 7 bases are a match to TRBD1. The sequence was obtained from a woman aged 35-70 years with stage I lung adenocarcinoma. CDR3 bases: TGTGCCTGGAGCACAGGGGAGTATCAGCCCCAGCATTTT. The encoded protein is CAWSTGEYQPQHF.